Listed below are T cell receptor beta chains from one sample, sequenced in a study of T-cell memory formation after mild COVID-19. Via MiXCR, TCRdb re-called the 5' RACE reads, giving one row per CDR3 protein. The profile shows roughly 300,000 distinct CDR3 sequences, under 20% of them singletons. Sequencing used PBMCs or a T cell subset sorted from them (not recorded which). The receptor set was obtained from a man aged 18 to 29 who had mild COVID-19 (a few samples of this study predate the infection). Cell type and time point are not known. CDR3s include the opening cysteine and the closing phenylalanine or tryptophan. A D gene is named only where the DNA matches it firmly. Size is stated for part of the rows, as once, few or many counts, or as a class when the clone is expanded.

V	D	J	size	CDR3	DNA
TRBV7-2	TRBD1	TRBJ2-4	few	CASSLTRTGTKNIQYF	TGTGCCAGCAGCTTAACTAGGACAGGGACCAAAAACATTCAGTACTTC
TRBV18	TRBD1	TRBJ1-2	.	CASSQDRTANYGYTF	TGTGCCAGCTCACAGGACAGGACCGCTAACTATGGCTACACCTTC
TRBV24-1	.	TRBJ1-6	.	CATSDLRTVTRSPLHF	TGTGCCACCAGTGACTTAAGGACGGTAACGCGTTCACCCCTCCACTTT
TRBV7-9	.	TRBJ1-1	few	CASSLAGEGEAFF	TGTGCCAGCAGCTTAGCAGGGGAAGGTGAAGCTTTCTTT
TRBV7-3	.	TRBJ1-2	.	CASSPSSTSTYGYTF	TGTGCCAGCAGCCCCTCCTCGACCTCAACTTATGGCTACACCTTC
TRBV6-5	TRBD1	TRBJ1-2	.	CASSPLRPTGKSHGYTF	TGTGCCAGCAGCCCTCTTCGCCCGACAGGGAAGTCCCATGGCTACACCTTC
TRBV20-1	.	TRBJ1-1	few	CSARTDLNTEAFF	TGCAGTGCTAGAACGGACTTGAACACTGAAGCTTTCTTT
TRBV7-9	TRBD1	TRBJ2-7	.	CASSETGQGAGYEQYF	TGTGCCAGCAGCGAAACAGGACAGGGGGCAGGGTACGAGCAGTACTTC
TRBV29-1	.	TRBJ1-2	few	CSVDLDGNYGYTF	TGCAGCGTTGACTTGGACGGGAACTATGGCTACACCTTC
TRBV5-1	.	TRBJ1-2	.	CASSLGGGSYGYTF	TGCGCCAGCAGCTTGGGAGGGGGAAGCTATGGCTACACCTTC
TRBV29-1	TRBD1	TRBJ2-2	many	CSVRQGSGTGELFF	TGCAGCGTGAGACAGGGGTCGGGCACCGGGGAGCTGTTTTTT
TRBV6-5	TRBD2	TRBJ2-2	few	CASRGLAGPRGTGELFF	TGTGCCAGCAGAGGACTAGCGGGGCCCCGTGGCACCGGGGAGCTGTTTTTT
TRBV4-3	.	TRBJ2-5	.	CASSQDAGSEETQYF	TGCGCCAGCAGCCAAGATGCGGGGTCAGAAGAGACCCAGTACTTC
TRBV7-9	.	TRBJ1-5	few	CASSRDISNQPQHF	TGTGCCAGCAGCCGGGACATTAGCAATCAGCCCCAGCATTTT
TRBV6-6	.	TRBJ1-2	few	CASSPSLVTYGYTF	TGTGCCAGCAGCCCCTCGTTAGTCACCTATGGCTACACCTTC
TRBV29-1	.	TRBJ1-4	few	CSAAERRSEKLFF	TGCAGCGCCGCAGAGAGGCGAAGTGAAAAACTGTTTTTT
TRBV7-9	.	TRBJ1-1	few	CASTRSRGLETEAFF	TGTGCCAGCACCCGGTCGCGGGGCCTGGAGACTGAAGCTTTCTTT
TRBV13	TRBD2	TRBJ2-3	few	CASSNLAGGATDTQYF	TGTGCCAGCAGCAACTTAGCGGGGGGGGCCACAGATACGCAGTATTTT
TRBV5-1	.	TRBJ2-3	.	CASSFLPTLTDTQYF	TGCGCCAGCAGCTTTCTACCGACCCTCACAGATACGCAGTATTTT
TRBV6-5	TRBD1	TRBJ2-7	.	CASKQQGRAGYEQYF	TGTGCCAGCAAACAACAGGGGCGAGCTGGGTACGAGCAGTACTTC
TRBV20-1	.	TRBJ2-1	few	CSARLPDEQFF	TGCAGTGCTCGACTCCCCGATGAGCAGTTCTTC
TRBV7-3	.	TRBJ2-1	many	CASSSSGVPYNEQFF	TGTGCCAGCAGCTCGTCAGGGGTCCCCTACAATGAGCAGTTCTTC
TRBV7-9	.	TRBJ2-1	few	CASSPGGPLEQFF	TGTGCCAGCAGCCCCGGCGGCCCTCTTGAGCAGTTCTTC
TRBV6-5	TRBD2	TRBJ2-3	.	CASSGTSGTTDTQYF	TGTGCCAGCAGCGGGACTAGCGGGACCACAGATACGCAGTATTTT
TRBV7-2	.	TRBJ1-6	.	CASSLGGLKAVSWSPLHF	TGTGCCAGCAGCTTAGGGGGCCTGAAGGCCGTCTCTTGGTCACCCCTCCACTTT
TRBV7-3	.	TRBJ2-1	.	CASSQERSSSYNEQFF	TGTGCCAGCAGCCAGGAGCGGTCGAGCTCCTACAATGAGCAGTTCTTC
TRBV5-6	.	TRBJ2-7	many	CASTAGGPFNEQYF	TGTGCCAGCACCGCCGGGGGGCCTTTTAACGAGCAGTACTTC